Reported below is one T cell receptor (beta chain). What it binds is unknown. The sample comes from a study of response to subunit inactivated influenza vaccine. Regarding the study as a whole: Researchers suggested that each seasonal influenza vaccination recruits few new T cells.

This CDR3 region has 14 residues. Germline V gene lookup returns CDR1 LGHDT and CDR2 YNNKEL (reference sequence). With 3 bases removed from V and 2 bases from J, the gap between germline ends came to 7 bases. One entry per CDR3 protein, called by TCRdb with MiXCR from the RT-PCR reads. The data hold roughly 550,000 distinct CDR3 sequences, with 20% to 25% observed a single time. These data are also associated with another study on T cells expressing NK-cell markers. This second report adds: UMIs accompanied the 5'RACE template switching by which TCR beta cDNA was made. In roughly 6 donors, dominant CD3+CD56+NKG2C+ clones formed about 1.0-7.5% of CD8+ cells. The study found these clonotypes also leading the CD3+CD56-NKG2C+ fraction in a few donors. No clear determination of HCMV specificity was made for expanded NKG2C+ T cell clones.

This TCR came from a man aged 50 to 60 who received an inactivated influenza vaccine. The chain carries TRBV3-1 and TRBJ2-2, with D tentatively TRBD2 (5 bases). This specimen was CD4+ T cells sorted from PBMCs, taken 11 to 12 days after vaccination. For the CDR3, the DNA is TGTGCCAGCAGCCATAGCGAAAACACCGGGGAGCTGTTTTTT. It is translated as CASSHSENTGELFF.